This T cell receptor (beta chain) was recovered during a study of tumor-infiltrating lymphocytes in primary liver carcinoma. Overall study results and limits: Tumors carried a top-250-clone fraction significantly exceeding that of blood (p = 0.039).

From about 19-30 mg of unsorted bulk tissue, DNA and RNA were co-extracted together. About this clonotype: The target antigen is unknown. At one end, the junction sequence differs from germline, possibly due to a read error.

The researchers produced TCR beta cDNA from 500 to 550 ng total RNA with a constant-region primer. Generation of the TCR beta libraries relied on three nested multiplex PCR rounds using slightly modified ARM-PCR. In the first two PCR rounds, TRBV1-TRBV30 forward primers were paired with a C-beta reverse primer, and each round lasted approximately 10 cycles. TCRdb passed the multiplex PCR reads through MiXCR, listing each CDR3 protein once. The sample includes roughly 100,000 distinct CDR3 sequences, approximately 70% seen only once; the top ten take 12%. Germline V lookup: CDR1 SGHAT, CDR2 FQDESV (reference sequence). This CDR3 spans 14 amino acids.

The sample comprised liver tumor tissue from sampling region 2. Subset here: tumor region T2, inferior pole. The TCR was taken from a woman aged 60 to 75 with primary liver carcinoma and hepatitis B virus infection. The J gene is TRBJ1-2, the V gene TRBV11-1, with TRBD1 identical over 7 bases. The CDR3 here is CAGSPGQYPHGCTF. The CDR3 DNA is TGTGCCGGCAGCCCGGGACAGTACCCGCATGGTTGCACCTTC.